The 21 T cell receptor beta chains reported below all come from one sample, sequenced in a study of control samples from healthy donors and cancer patients. Only in-frame clones appear in the TCRdb table, and some are missing; sequencing was by immunoSEQ multiplex PCR. The table lists around 120,000 clones, more than 75% of them singletons. Sequencing was done on a sample of blood. Every receptor here comes from a woman in her seventies in good health.

V usage is TRBV11-1 and J usage is TRBJ1-3, with a weak D call TRBD1 (5 bases). Per germline, CDR1 SGHAT and CDR2 FQDESV (reference sequence). V was pared by 2 bases and J by 0 bases, with 8 bases between. CDR3 size: 15 residues. The DNA of the CDR3 is TGTGCCAGCAGCTTAAGGGGAACCTCTGGAAACACCATATATTTT. Translation: CASSLRGTSGNTIYF.

The rearrangement links TRBV4-1 to TRBJ2-1; 13 positions agree with TRBD2. Germline V lookup: CDR1 MGHRA, CDR2 YSYEKL. The CDR3 consists of 17 residues. With 4 bases clipped from V and 8 bases from J, the junction kept 11 bases outside the gene matches. The CDR3: CASSLAQGLAGEDEQFF. The CDR3 nucleotides read TGCGCCAGCAGCCTAGCCCAAGGACTAGCGGGGGAAGATGAGCAGTTCTTC.

The chain couples TRBV5-1 to TRBJ2-2; D unclear. Germline CDR1 reads SGHRS; CDR2 reads YFSETQ. Trimming left V 0 bases short and J 6 bases short, with 9 bases between. The CDR3 sequence is 14 residues long. CDR3 DNA: TGCGCCAGCAGCTTGGCGCACAACGCCGGGGAGCTGTTTTTT. Amino acids: CASSLAHNAGELFF.

The V and J genes are TRBV3-1 (or the pseudogene TRBV3-2) and TRBJ1-6; D gene ambiguous. This CDR3 has 17 amino acids. V was trimmed by 2 bases and J by 0 bases, leaving 11 bases between them. Germline lookup yields CDR1 LGHDT and CDR2 YNNKEL (reference sequence). The CDR3: CASSQLGGSSYNSPLHF. CDR3 bases: TGTGCCAGCAGCCAATTGGGTGGTAGCTCCTATAATTCACCCCTCCACTTT.

The rearrangement uses TRBV6-5 and TRBJ1-1; possibly TRBD1 for D (5 bases). Deletions cut 8 bases from V and 3 bases from J, with 19 bases between. Per the germline V gene, CDR1 is MNHEY and CDR2 is SVGAGI. The CDR3 is 15 residues long. Here the CDR3 DNA reads TGTGCCAGCCATTTTACGGGGGGTTGGGACACTGAAGCTTTCTTT. Residues: CASHFTGGWDTEAFF.

J is TRBJ2-5 and V is TRBV5-6; no reliable D call. V was clipped by 0 bases and J by 9 bases, with 12 bases between them. CDR1 is SGHDT, CDR2 YYEEEE, per germline. This CDR3 has 13 amino acids. The CDR3 bases are TGTGCCAGCAGCTTGGGTCAGGTTGAGGCCCAGTACTTC. Translated: CASSLGQVEAQYF.

The rearrangement uses TRBV29-1 and TRBJ1-6; a weak D match, TRBD1 (6 bases). Germline assignment: CDR1 SQVTM and CDR2 ANQGSEA. This CDR3 has 16 amino acids. The V gene lost 4 bases and the J gene lost 0 bases, with 13 bases spanning the gap. CDR3 sequence: CSVGEGGNSYNSPLHF. Here the CDR3 DNA reads TGCAGCGTTGGGGAGGGGGGGAACTCCTATAATTCACCCCTCCACTTT.

This clone was seen once. The chain carries TRBV6-2 or TRBV6-3 and TRBJ2-4, with 10 bases matching TRBD2. Trimming cost V 5 bases and J 5 bases; bases outside gene matches: 3. This CDR3 is 14 amino acids long. The germline gives CDR1 MNHEY, CDR2 SVGEGT. The CDR3 sequence is CASSQAGGENIQYF. CDR3 in DNA: TGTGCCAGCAGTCAAGCGGGGGGGGAAAACATTCAGTACTTC.

This clone was counted only a few times. This rearrangement joins TRBV5-1 to TRBJ1-2; D remains unclear. The germline gives CDR1 SGHRS, CDR2 YFSETQ. V was clipped by 2 bases and J by 4 bases, with 21 bases between them. The CDR3 is 17 residues long. DNA for the CDR3: TGCGCCAGCAGCTTTGCTCCGGGTCCCCGTCTGGGCTATGGCTACACCTTC. Translating it yields CASSFAPGPRLGYGYTF.

CDR3 bases: TGCGCCAGCAGCTTGGGGGATAGGCGGCCCGGAGATGTCTTTCGGTCTGGAAACACCATATATTTT. This codes for CASSLGDRRPGDVFRSGNTIYF. The genes are TRBV5-1 and TRBJ1-3; D unresolved. Trimming took off 0 bases at V and 1 base at J, with 29 bases between the two ends. The CDR3 is made up of 22 amino acids. Germline V CDR1 and CDR2: SGHRS, YFSETQ.

This chain uses TRBV10-3 with TRBJ1-1; D is perhaps TRBD1 (5 bases). V was clipped by 10 bases and J by 0 bases, with 27 bases between them. Germline CDR1 and CDR2: ENHRY and SYGVKD. The CDR3 has 18 residues. As DNA, the CDR3 is TGTGCCAGTAGGTCCGGGCCCCGGGGCGCGAGGATGAACACTGAAGCTTTCTTT. Its protein is CASRSGPRGARMNTEAFF.

The CDR3 loop reads CASSQALQTYEQYF. In DNA form, the CDR3 reads TGCGCCAGCAGCCAAGCGCTACAGACCTACGAGCAGTACTTC. The chain employs TRBV4-3 and TRBJ2-7; no clear D gene. The CDR3 covers 14 residues. Trimming shortened V by 1 base and J by 2 bases, and 9 bases separated the two germline ends. Germline loops: CDR1 LGHNA, CDR2 YSLEER.

The chain is built from TRBV4-3 and TRBJ1-1; the D gene is possibly TRBD1 (5 bases). Germline CDR1 LGHNA, CDR2 YSLEER. Between the trimmed V and J ends, which lost 4 bases and 1 base, there was a span of 25 bases. This CDR3 spans 19 amino acids. The CDR3 nucleotides are TGCGCCAGCAGCCTCCTAGGTCAGAGGGGCATCGTTTCGAACACTGAAGCTTTCTTT. As protein: CASSLLGQRGIVSNTEAFF.

V usage is TRBV12-3 or TRBV12-4 and J usage is TRBJ2-1; D call uncertain. Trimming shortened V by 5 bases and J by 8 bases, and 7 bases separated the two germline ends. This CDR3 has 11 amino acids. CDR3 coding DNA: TGTGCCAGCAGTCCGTACGATGAGCAGTTCTTC. The encoded protein is CASSPYDEQFF.

The V gene is TRBV4-2, the J gene TRBJ1-3; 10 bases match TRBD1. Looked up from germline, CDR1 is LGHNA and CDR2 is YNFKEQ. Losses at the gene ends were 0 bases for V and 0 bases for J; bases not matched to a gene: 5. The length of the CDR3 is 18 residues. In DNA form, the CDR3 reads TGTGCCAGCAGCCAAGAGGCGGGACAGGGGAGCTCTGGAAACACCATATATTTT. Its protein is CASSQEAGQGSSGNTIYF.

This clone occurred once. The chain joins TRBV10-2 to TRBJ1-1, with no clear D. Looked up from germline, CDR1 is WSHSY and CDR2 is SAAADI. The CDR3 is 15 amino acids. The ends were cut back, 6 bases at V and 4 bases at J, with 18 bases in the middle. In nucleotides, the CDR3 is TGCGCCAGCAGAAGTGACGAGTGGAGGAGCACTGAAGCTTTCTTT. Amino acid sequence: CASRSDEWRSTEAFF.

The V call is TRBV5-1, the J call TRBJ2-2, with 7 bases that match TRBD2. Germline CDR1 is SGHRS and CDR2 is YFSETQ. V gave up 4 bases and J gave up 3 bases; unmatched junction bases: 6. The CDR3 runs to 15 residues. CDR3 amino acids: CASSPGGRHTGELFF. DNA of the CDR3: TGCGCCAGCAGCCCGGGGGGAAGGCACACCGGGGAGCTGTTTTTT.

The rearrangement uses TRBV10-1 and TRBJ2-2; D gene ambiguous. The germline V and J ends were trimmed by 6 bases and 0 bases, with 5 bases remaining between them. Germline loops: CDR1 WNHNN, CDR2 SYGVQD (reference sequence). CDR3 length: 13 residues. CDR3 amino acids: CASRSSNTGELFF. The CDR3 nucleotides read TGCGCCAGCAGGTCCTCGAACACCGGGGAGCTGTTTTTT.

The chain carries TRBV6-1 and TRBJ2-7; 11 bases agree with TRBD1. CDR1 is MNHNS and CDR2 is SASEGT in the germline V gene. This CDR3 is built from 15 residues. The V gene end was trimmed by 1 base and the J gene end by 3 bases; junction bases not matched to a gene: 2. CDR3 region: CASSEEGTGGYEQYF. CDR3 bases: TGTGCCAGCAGTGAAGAGGGGACAGGGGGCTACGAGCAGTACTTC.

The CDR3 coding sequence is TGTGCCAGCAGTTACCGCCCGGAGGGCCATGAGCAGTTCTTC. It is translated as CASSYRPEGHEQFF. This rearrangement joins TRBV6-6 to TRBJ2-1, with D tentatively TRBD2 (6 bases). The germline V gene has CDR1 MNHNY and CDR2 SVGAGI (reference sequence). V shed 2 bases and J shed 8 bases, with 13 bases lying between them. This CDR3 has 14 residues.

The chain carries TRBV5-4 and TRBJ2-5; no definite D call. V was clipped by 4 bases and J by 2 bases, with 9 bases between them. CDR1 is SGHNT and CDR2 is YYREEE in the germline V gene (reference sequence). The CDR3 extends over 13 amino acids. The CDR3 nucleotides read TGTGCCAGCAGCCCCCCTGGGCAAGAGACCCAGTACTTC. Residues: CASSPPGQETQYF. Variable domain in full (rest from reference TRBV5-4 and TRBJ2-5): ETGVTQSPTHLIKTRGQQVTLRCSSQSGHNTVSWYQQALGQGPQFIFQYYREEENGRGNFPPRFSGLQFPNYSSELNVNALELDDSALYLCASSPPGQETQYFGPGTRLLVL.